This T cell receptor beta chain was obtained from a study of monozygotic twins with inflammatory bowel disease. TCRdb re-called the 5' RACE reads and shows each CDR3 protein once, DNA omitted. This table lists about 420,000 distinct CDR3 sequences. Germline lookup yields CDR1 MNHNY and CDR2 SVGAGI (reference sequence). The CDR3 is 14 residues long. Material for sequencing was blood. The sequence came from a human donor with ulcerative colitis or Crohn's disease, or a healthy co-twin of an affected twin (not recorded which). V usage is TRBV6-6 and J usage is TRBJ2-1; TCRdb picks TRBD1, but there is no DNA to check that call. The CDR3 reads CASSSQGAGNEQFF.